The text below deals with one TCR beta chain. The data were taken from a study of cytomegalovirus exposure and HLA in healthy donors. 60 Vbeta and 13 Jbeta primers were used in PCR. Repertoires were generated with immunoSEQ multiplex PCR, while TCRdb's copy carries only in-frame clones and drops some. The sample holds 90,000 to 120,000 clones; over 70% are singletons and the top ten take about 2.2%. This clonotype was obtained from a man younger than 45 in good health and CMV-seronegative. The source material was PBMCs.

CDR3 amino acids: CASSLPGDLNTEAFF. The CDR3 bases are TGTGCCAGCAGCTTACCAGGGGACCTGAACACTGAAGCTTTCTTT. V usage is TRBV7-8 and J usage is TRBJ1-1, with a tentative D call TRBD1 (6 bases). CDR1 SGHVS and CDR2 FQNEAQ come from the germline V gene. V was cut by 2 bases and J by 0 bases, with 10 bases left in between. There are 15 residues in the CDR3.